These 21 T cell receptor beta chains share one sample of origin, sequenced in a study of cytomegalovirus exposure and HLA in healthy donors. With 60 Vbeta and 13 Jbeta primers, the PCR was carried out. Sequencing was performed with immunoSEQ multiplex PCR; in TCRdb, only in-frame clones are kept and a portion is missing. Of under 200,000 clones in the sample, 65% to 80% are singletons; the top ten hold around 0.74%. The sequencing input was PBMCs. These receptors all come from a woman aged 40 to 55 in good health and CMV-seronegative.

A few counts support this clone. The rearrangement joins TRBV6-1 to TRBJ2-7, with D perhaps matching TRBD1 (6 bases). The CDR3 loop spans 14 amino acids. V lost 8 bases and J 5 bases, leaving 19 bases between the germline ends. CDR1 MNHNS and CDR2 SASEGT come from the germline V gene. The CDR3 spells CASSATRDKNEQYF. The CDR3 DNA reads as TGTGCCAGCTCGGCGACACGGGACAAGAACGAGCAGTACTTC.

The V gene is TRBV2, the J gene TRBJ1-6; tentative D call: TRBD1 (5 bases). The V end lost 5 bases, the J end lost 8 bases, and 13 bases lay between the germline ends. This CDR3 has 14 amino acids. The germline V gene has CDR1 SNHLY and CDR2 FYNNEI. CDR3 nucleotides: TGTGCCAGCAGTTCTACTCCGGGGGATTCACCCCTCCACTTT. Its translation is CASSSTPGDSPLHF.

V usage is TRBV7-9 and J usage is TRBJ1-1; the D gene is possibly TRBD1 (6 bases). Germline V gene sequence: CDR1 SEHNR, CDR2 FQNEAQ (reference sequence). The germline V and J ends were trimmed by 5 bases and 1 base, with 14 bases remaining between them. The length of the CDR3 is 15 residues. This CDR3 is CASSPTTGQNTEAFF. The CDR3 bases are TGTGCCAGCAGCCCAACAACGGGACAGAACACTGAAGCTTTCTTT.

This clone has only a few counts. The chain has TRBV5-1 and TRBJ2-5, with D unclear. The V end was cut by 1 base, the J end by 5 bases, with 6 bases between. The CDR3 runs 12 residues. Germline CDR1 reads SGHRS; CDR2 reads YFSETQ. CDR3 sequence (DNA): TGCGCCAGCAGCTTGACCAGGGAGACCCAGTACTTC. Amino acid sequence: CASSLTRETQYF. The complete variable domain, with remaining parts taken from reference TRBV5-1 and TRBJ2-5, reads KAGVTQTPRYLIKTRGQQVTLSCSPISGHRSVSWYQQTPGQGLQFLFEYFSETQRNKGNFPGRFSGRQFSNSRSEMNVSTLELGDSALYLCASSLTRETQYFGPGTRLLVL.

The chain employs TRBV5-4 and TRBJ1-1; tentative D call: TRBD1 (6 bases). V was clipped by 0 bases and J by 7 bases, with 13 bases between them. The CDR3 has 14 amino acids. Germline values: CDR1 SGHNT, CDR2 YYREEE (reference sequence). The CDR3 DNA reads TGTGCCAGCAGCTTGGGGGCGGGGGGGCGTGAAGCTTTCTTT. Protein product: CASSLGAGGREAFF.

This clone has just one count. V and J are TRBV6-5 and TRBJ1-6; 7 positions agree with TRBD1. The CDR3 spans 14 residues. Trimming took 7 bases from V and 5 from J; bases not matched to a gene: 5. Germline assignment: CDR1 MNHEY and CDR2 SVGAGI. The CDR3 spells CASTIDRDNSPLHF. The CDR3, as DNA: TGTGCCAGCACCATAGACAGGGATAATTCACCCCTCCACTTT.

The rearrangement joins TRBV9 to TRBJ1-1, with unresolved D. Germline V gene lookup returns CDR1 SGDLS and CDR2 YYNGEE. With 3 bases removed from V and 1 base from J, the gap between germline ends came to 7 bases. The CDR3 is 13 residues long. Here the CDR3 DNA reads TGTGCCAGCAGCGAGCACCCGAACACTGAAGCTTTCTTT. It yields the protein CASSEHPNTEAFF. Full variable domain (outside the CDR3, taken from reference TRBV9 and TRBJ1-1): DSGVTQTPKHLITATGQRVTLRCSPRSGDLSVYWYQQSLDQGLQFLIQYYNGEERAKGNILERFSAQQFPDLHSELNLSSLELGDSALYFCASSEHPNTEAFFGQGTRLTVV.

The J gene is TRBJ2-2, the V gene TRBV19; 8 bases map to TRBD1. The junction had 2 bases not matched to a gene; V was cut back by 3 bases and J by 5 bases. Germline CDR1 and CDR2: LNHDA and SQIVND (reference sequence). This CDR3 contains 14 residues. In nucleotides, the CDR3 is TGTGCCAGTAGTATCCAGGGGGCGACCGGGGAGCTGTTTTTT. Translating gives CASSIQGATGELFF.

A few counts support this clone. The genes are TRBV5-1 and TRBJ1-1; TRBD1 matches 9 bases. Germline V CDR1 and CDR2: SGHRS, YFSETQ. The CDR3 is 16 amino acids. The ends lost 6 bases at V and 0 bases at J; junction bases unmatched: 9. CDR3 bases: TGCGCCAGCACAGGGACAGGGTTCAACTTGAACACTGAAGCTTTCTTT. This sequence encodes CASTGTGFNLNTEAFF.

The chain is built from TRBV11-2 and TRBJ2-2; TRBD1 matches at 7 bases. Trimming cost V 5 bases and J 3 bases; bases outside gene matches: 15. From germline, CDR1 is SGHAT and CDR2 FQNNGV. The CDR3 runs 18 residues. The CDR3 region has the DNA TGTGCCAGCAGCACCGGGACAGCCTTTGTGAGCGACACCGGGGAGCTGTTTTTT. Protein sequence: CASSTGTAFVSDTGELFF.

This chain links TRBV5-1 with TRBJ1-1; 9 nucleotides agree with TRBD1. The V segment lost 2 bases and the J segment 5 bases; nucleotides outside the gene matches: 7. This CDR3 is built from 15 residues. From germline, CDR1 is SGHRS and CDR2 YFSETQ. CDR3 coding DNA: TGCGCCAGCAGCTTAGCTGGGACAGGGTATACTGAAGCTTTCTTT. As protein: CASSLAGTGYTEAFF.

The table lists this clone with a few counts. The gene calls are TRBV4-2 and TRBJ2-6, with a weak D call TRBD1 (6 bases). From germline, CDR1 is LGHNA and CDR2 YNFKEQ. Trimming stripped 3 bases from V and 3 bases from J, with 15 bases between. The CDR3 is 17 residues long. CDR3: CASSQQQGVGGANVLTF. CDR3 bases: TGTGCCAGCAGCCAGCAACAGGGAGTAGGTGGGGCCAACGTCCTGACTTTC.

The chain uses TRBV13 and TRBJ2-5; 7 bases line up with TRBD2. The better agreement between TRBJ2-7 and the DNA end casts doubt on the J call. The CDR3 is 15 residues long. Germline loops: CDR1 PRHDT, CDR2 FYEKMQ (reference sequence). CDR3 coding DNA: TGTGCCAGCAGCTATTCGAGCGGGGATTCCTACGAGCAGTACTTC. Encoded protein: CASSYSSGDSYEQYF.

The gene calls are TRBV5-6 and TRBJ2-7; 13 bases are shared with TRBD2. The V gene's germline CDR1 is SGHDT and CDR2 YYEEEE. The length of the CDR3 is 16 residues. Trimming took 3 bases from V and 6 from J; bases not matched to a gene: 9. For the CDR3, the DNA is TGTGCCAGCAGCTATATAAGGACTAGCGGGAGTGGCGAGCAGTACTTC. Its translation is CASSYIRTSGSGEQYF.

V is TRBV10-3 and J is TRBJ1-1; D is unclear. The germline V and J ends were trimmed by 2 bases and 4 bases, with 14 bases remaining between them. The CDR3 is 15 amino acids. From germline, CDR1 is ENHRY and CDR2 SYGVKD. CDR3 nucleotides: TGTGCCATCAGTGAGCCCGTTGGGCCATCCACTGAAGCTTTCTTT. Translated: CAISEPVGPSTEAFF.

The chain is built from TRBV12-5 and TRBJ2-3; D is undetermined. V lost 7 bases and J 3 bases, leaving 5 bases between the germline ends. The CDR3 is made up of 11 amino acids. Germline V lookup: CDR1 LGHNT, CDR2 FRNRAP. The CDR3 here is CASAQTDTQYF. In DNA form, the CDR3 reads TGTGCTAGTGCCCAAACAGATACGCAGTATTTT.

The rearrangement links TRBV19 to TRBJ1-2, with 8 bases lining up with TRBD1. In germline, CDR1 is LNHDA, CDR2 SQIVND (reference sequence). The V segment lost 3 bases and the J segment 7 bases; nucleotides outside the gene matches: 4. This CDR3 has 13 amino acids. The DNA for the CDR3 is TGTGCCAGTAGTATGTCAGGGGGCGGTGGCTACACCTTC. As protein: CASSMSGGGGYTF.

CDR3 region: CAWSSDTLVTGELFF. The CDR3, as DNA: TGTGCCTGGAGTTCGGACACCCTGGTGACCGGGGAGCTGTTTTTT. The chain employs TRBV30 and TRBJ2-2, with a weak D call TRBD1 (5 bases). Deletions cut 2 bases from V and 5 bases from J, with 15 bases between. This CDR3 has 15 amino acids. Germline V gene sequence: CDR1 GTSNPN, CDR2 SVGIG (reference sequence).

On this clone itself: Germline and junction disagree at one end, which may indicate a read error. This chain uses TRBV6-1 with TRBJ2-4, with TRBD1 as a possible D gene (6 bases). The CDR3 covers 14 residues. Looked up from germline, CDR1 is MNHNS and CDR2 is SASEGT. In DNA, the CDR3 is TGTGCCAGCAGTGATGGGGGCTCCAATAACATTCAGTACTTC. It specifies CASSDGGSNNIQYF.

This sequence joins TRBV6-1 and TRBJ2-2; perhaps TRBD1 as D (6 bases). Germline-derived CDR1 and CDR2 are MNHNS and SASEGT. This CDR3 region has 14 residues. V shed 4 bases and J shed 4 bases, with 10 bases lying between them. CDR3 in amino acids: CASSGDIRTGELFF. CDR3 sequence (DNA): TGTGCCAGCAGTGGGGACATTCGCACCGGGGAGCTGTTTTTT.

The CDR3, as DNA: TGCAGCGTTGAACAGCGGGCCGGGACAGAAGATCAGCCCCAGCATTTT. This sequence encodes CSVEQRAGTEDQPQHF. The chain recombines TRBV29-1 with TRBJ1-5; 7 bases align to TRBD1. Germline CDR1 is SQVTM and CDR2 is ANQGSEA. The CDR3 extends over 16 amino acids. V lost 2 bases to trimming and J lost 5 bases; unmatched junction nucleotides: 12.